These T cell receptor beta chains were read from a single sample in a study of shared clonotypes between healthy human individuals. Sequencing was performed with immunoSEQ multiplex PCR; in TCRdb, only in-frame clones are kept and a portion is missing. The sample gives around 2,000,000 clones, 85% to 95% of which show up once; 1% to 1.5% is in the top ten. The sample consisted of naive CD8+ T cells sorted from blood. Receptors originate from a man aged 18 to 30 in good health. CDR3s include the opening cysteine and the closing phenylalanine or tryptophan. D genes are given only for firm matches. Some rows have no size entry. The others give once, few or many, or a class for an expanded clone.

length | J | V | size | D | CDR3 | DNA
15 | TRBJ1-2 | TRBV4-1 | NA | NA | CASAVAGAANNGYTF | TGCGCCAGTGCGGTGGCGGGGGCGGCGAATAATGGCTACACCTTC
13 | TRBJ2-7 | TRBV30 | once | NA | CAWGDTTPYEQYF | TGTGCCTGGGGGGACACGACCCCCTACGAGCAGTACTTC
15 | TRBJ1-6 | TRBV9 | NA | NA | CASSVEGGINSPLHF | TGTGCCAGCAGCGTAGAGGGCGGGATTAATTCACCCCTCCACTTT
14 | TRBJ1-6 | TRBV14 | NA | NA | CASSQDLSGIPLHF | TGTGCCAGCAGCCAAGATTTATCGGGGATACCCCTCCACTTT
14 | TRBJ2-7 | TRBV5-6 | NA | TRBD1 | CASSAGTGDHEQYF | TGTGCCAGCAGCGCCGGGACAGGGGACCACGAGCAGTACTTC
17 | TRBJ2-3 | TRBV7-9 | NA | TRBD2 | CASNPRTGGAFTDTQYF | TGTGCCAGCAACCCAAGAACCGGGGGGGCGTTCACAGATACGCAGTATTTT
12 | TRBJ1-2 | TRBV25-1 | few | NA | CASSPGGYGYTF | TGTGCCAGCAGCCCGGGGGGCTATGGCTACACCTTC
13 | TRBJ2-7 | TRBV5-6 | NA | NA | CASSADSPYEQYF | TGTGCCAGCAGCGCTGATTCGCCCTACGAGCAGTACTTC
15 | TRBJ1-1 | TRBV19 | NA | NA | CASSVIAGVRTEAFF | TGTGCCAGTAGTGTTATAGCAGGGGTCCGAACTGAAGCTTTCTTT
16 | TRBJ2-3 | TRBV5-6 | NA | TRBD2 | CASSLWTSGSTDTQYF | TGTGCCAGCAGCTTGTGGACTAGCGGGAGCACAGATACGCAGTATTTT
15 | TRBJ2-1 | TRBV27 | NA | NA | CASSLWGSPYNEQFF | TGTGCCAGCAGTTTATGGGGGAGTCCCTACAATGAGCAGTTCTTC
16 | TRBJ2-2 | TRBV6-4 | NA | TRBD2 | CASSDGLAGNTGELFF | TGTGCCAGCAGTGACGGACTAGCGGGGAACACCGGGGAGCTGTTTTTT
13 | TRBJ2-1 | TRBV9 | once | TRBD1 | CASSVEGGSEQFF | TGTGCCAGCAGCGTAGAAGGGGGCAGTGAGCAGTTCTTC
15 | TRBJ2-7 | TRBV28 | NA | NA | CASSSPGQSGYEQYF | TGTGCCAGCAGTTCGCCCGGACAGAGCGGTTACGAGCAGTACTTC
16 | TRBJ2-3 | TRBV4-3 | NA | NA | CASSQSALTSTDTQYF | TGCGCCAGCAGCCAATCAGCTCTAACTAGCACAGATACGCAGTATTTT
13 | TRBJ2-7 | TRBV7-2 | NA | TRBD2 | CASSLGLANEQYF | TGTGCCAGCAGCTTAGGACTAGCGAACGAGCAGTACTTC
15 | TRBJ2-7 | TRBV4-2 | NA | TRBD1 | CASSQRARGTYEQYF | TGTGCCAGCAGCCAGAGGGCCAGGGGGACCTACGAGCAGTACTTC
16 | TRBJ2-7 | TRBV29-1 | NA | NA | CSVEVWGGTTSYEQYF | TGCAGCGTTGAAGTCTGGGGTGGGACAACCTCCTACGAGCAGTACTTC
13 | TRBJ1-2 | TRBV7-9 | NA | NA | CASSFRTLYGYTF | TGTGCCAGCAGCTTCCGGACACTTTATGGCTACACCTTC
13 | TRBJ2-7 | TRBV30 | NA | TRBD1 | CAWSWTGDNEQYF | TGTGCCTGGAGCTGGACAGGGGACAACGAGCAGTACTTC